The rows below give T cell receptor beta chains drawn from one sample of a study of blood T cell repertoires in COVID-19. TCRdb keeps only in-frame clones here, not all; method: immunoSEQ multiplex PCR. There are about 170,000 clones in the sample; 80% to 85% occur only once, and roughly 9.5% lies in the top ten. The sequencing input was peripheral blood. The receptor source for this set is a woman older than 75 with active or convalescent COVID-19. The CDR3 runs from the conserved cysteine through the conserved F or W. The D gene is left open where the match is weak. Only some rows state a clone size, as once, few, many or a class for expanded clones.

d_call j_call clone_size v_call cdr3_nt cdr3_aa
TRBD1 TRBJ2-7 - TRBV6-4 TGTGCCACTAAACAGGGGTTGTACGAGCAGTACTTC CATKQGLYEQYF
- TRBJ1-3 - TRBV6-5 TGTGCCAGCAGTTACCAAGGGGGAGGAAACACCATATATTTT CASSYQGGGNTIYF
TRBD1 TRBJ1-4 - TRBV6-5 TGTGCCAGCAGAAAGGACAGGGGAGATGAAAAACTGTTTTTT CASRKDRGDEKLFF
TRBD1 TRBJ2-7 - TRBV5-4 TGTGCCAGCAGCGCCTTGTATCTGACAGGGGAATGGTCCGACGAGCAGTACTTC CASSALYLTGEWSDEQYF
TRBD1 TRBJ1-5 - TRBV3-1/TRBV3-2 TGTGCCAGCAGCCAACAGACAGGGCCCGCTCAGCCCCAGCATTTT CASSQQTGPAQPQHF
TRBD2 TRBJ2-3 - TRBV11-3 TGTGCCAGCAGCTTAGGGGCCGGGCGGGGGGACACAGATACGCAGTATTTT CASSLGAGRGDTDTQYF
- TRBJ2-7 - TRBV4-2 TGTGCCAGCAGCCAGACCAGGACAGCCCTGGGATCCTACGAGCAGTACTTC CASSQTRTALGSYEQYF
TRBD1 TRBJ1-1 - TRBV11-3 TGTGCCAGCAGCTCTACAGGGGCATTGGCGAACACTGAAGCTTTCTTT CASSSTGALANTEAFF
- TRBJ1-1 - TRBV10-2 TGCGCCAGCAGTGATCAGTTCCCTGAAGCTTTCTTT CASSDQFPEAFF
- TRBJ1-2 - TRBV19 TGTGCCAGTAGTAACGGGGAACGGGTCTATGGCTACACCTTC CASSNGERVYGYTF
- TRBJ1-2 - TRBV24-1 TGTGCCACCAGTGATGAATCCGTCTACGGTGGCTACACCTTC CATSDESVYGGYTF
TRBD1 TRBJ1-2 few TRBV29-1 TGCAGCGTTCCGGACAGGAGAGCTAACTATGGCTACACCTTC CSVPDRRANYGYTF
TRBD1 TRBJ2-7 - TRBV5-1 TGCGCCAGCAGCCGGGACAGGGAGCTGGGCGAGCAGTACTTC CASSRDRELGEQYF
- TRBJ2-5 - TRBV11-3 TGTGCCAGCAGCTTACGAGGTCAGGACTTAGAGACCCAGTACTTC CASSLRGQDLETQYF
TRBD1 TRBJ2-1 - TRBV6-2/TRBV6-3 TGTGCCAGCAGTCAATCCGGGACAGGGGGCCCCGAGCAGTTCTTC CASSQSGTGGPEQFF
TRBD1 TRBJ1-6 - TRBV27 TGTGCCAGCAGTTCCGGGACAGGGATGTTGAATTCACCCCTCCACTTT CASSSGTGMLNSPLHF
- TRBJ2-7 - TRBV12-3/TRBV12-4 TGTGCCAGCAGTTGGGACGCCGGGGGCGAGCAGTACTTC CASSWDAGGEQYF
TRBD2 TRBJ2-3 - TRBV4-3 TGCGCCAGCAGCAAACGTACACCTACTAGCGGGGATCTCACAGATACGCAGTATTTT CASSKRTPTSGDLTDTQYF
- TRBJ2-3 - TRBV11-2 TGTGCCAGCAGCATACCGACAGGTCCCTCTAGCACAGATACGCAGTATTTT CASSIPTGPSSTDTQYF
TRBD1 TRBJ1-2 - TRBV11-2 TGTGCCAGCAGCGAGGGGACAGGGGTTGTGTATGGCTACACCTTC CASSEGTGVVYGYTF
TRBD1 TRBJ1-1 - TRBV4-1 TGCGCCAGCAGCCAGATAGGGACAGGGGGCACTGAAGCTTTCTTT CASSQIGTGGTEAFF
- TRBJ1-2 - TRBV25-1 TGTGCCAGCAGTGACGAGGGCAGCTTCTTCTATGGCTACACCTTC CASSDEGSFFYGYTF